This T cell receptor beta chain is drawn from a study of OX40 agonist ivuxolimab in advanced cancers. Study-level background: It was permissible to have had prior anti-PD-1, anti-PD-L1 or anti-CTLA-4 therapy, and over 35% had some.

This CDR3 is built from 16 residues. Germline V gene lookup returns CDR1 SEHNR and CDR2 FQNEAQ (reference sequence). V lost 5 bases and J lost 6; bases outside the gene matches: 12. TCRdb's table, derived via immunoSEQ multiplex PCR, lists solely in-frame clones and lacks some. The sample carries 7,500 to 8,500 clones, more than 85% recorded once. The chain has TRBV7-9 and TRBJ1-5; the match to TRBD1 covers 8 bases. The material was CD4+ or CD8+ T cells sorted from blood, obtained in a trial of the OX40 agonist ivuxolimab. This sequence was found in an adult with an advanced solid tumor such as melanoma, head and neck, liver or kidney cancer. The DNA of the CDR3 is TGTGCCAGCAGCCTTTACAGGGGGGGACCTTCTCAGCCCCAGCATTTT. It translates to CASSLYRGGPSQPQHF.